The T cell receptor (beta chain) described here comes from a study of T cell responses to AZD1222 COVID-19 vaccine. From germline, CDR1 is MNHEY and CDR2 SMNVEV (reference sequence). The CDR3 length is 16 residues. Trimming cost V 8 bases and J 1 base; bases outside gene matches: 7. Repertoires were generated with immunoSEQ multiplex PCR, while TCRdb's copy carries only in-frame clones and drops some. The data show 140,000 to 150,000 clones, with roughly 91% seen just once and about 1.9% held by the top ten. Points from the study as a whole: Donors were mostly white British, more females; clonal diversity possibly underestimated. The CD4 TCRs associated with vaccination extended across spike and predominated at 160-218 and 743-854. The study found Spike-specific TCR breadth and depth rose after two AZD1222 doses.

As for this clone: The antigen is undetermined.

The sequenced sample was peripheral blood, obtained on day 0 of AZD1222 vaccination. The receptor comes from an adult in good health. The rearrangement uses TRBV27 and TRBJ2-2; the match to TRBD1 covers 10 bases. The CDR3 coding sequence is TGTGCCAGCCGGGGACAGGGGCTTTTGAACACCGGGGAGCTGTTTTTT. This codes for CASRGQGLLNTGELFF.